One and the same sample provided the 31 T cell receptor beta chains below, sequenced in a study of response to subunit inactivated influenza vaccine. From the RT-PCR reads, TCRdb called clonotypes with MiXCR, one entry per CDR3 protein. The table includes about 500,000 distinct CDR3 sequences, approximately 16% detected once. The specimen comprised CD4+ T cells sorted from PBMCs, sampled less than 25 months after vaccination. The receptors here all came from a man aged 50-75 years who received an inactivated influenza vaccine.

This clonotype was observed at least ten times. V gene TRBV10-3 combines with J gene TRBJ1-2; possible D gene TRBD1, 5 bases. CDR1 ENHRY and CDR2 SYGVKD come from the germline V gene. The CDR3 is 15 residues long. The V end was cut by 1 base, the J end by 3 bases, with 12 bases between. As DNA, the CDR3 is TGTGCCATCAGTGAGTTGTCAGGGACTCACTATGGCTACACCTTC. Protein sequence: CAISELSGTHYGYTF.

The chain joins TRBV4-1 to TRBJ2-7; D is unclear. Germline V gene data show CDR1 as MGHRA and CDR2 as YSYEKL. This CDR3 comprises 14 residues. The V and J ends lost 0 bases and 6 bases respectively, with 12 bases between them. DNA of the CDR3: TGCGCCAGCAGCCAAGAGGTGCGGTCGCGCGAGCAGTACTTC. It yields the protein CASSQEVRSREQYF.

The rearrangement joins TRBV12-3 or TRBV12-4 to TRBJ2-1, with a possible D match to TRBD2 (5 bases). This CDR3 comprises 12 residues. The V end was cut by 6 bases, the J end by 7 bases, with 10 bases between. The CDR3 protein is CASRALANEQFF. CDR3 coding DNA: TGTGCCAGCAGGGCTCTAGCAAATGAGCAGTTCTTC.

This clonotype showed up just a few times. The CDR3 here is CSARFTGTGGGEQFF. DNA for the CDR3: TGCAGTGCTAGGTTTACCGGGACAGGGGGCGGTGAGCAGTTCTTC. This chain uses TRBV20-1 with TRBJ2-1; 12 bases match TRBD1. This CDR3 region has 15 residues. The germline CDR1 and CDR2 sequences are DFQATT and SNEGSKA (reference sequence). V lost 3 bases, J lost 9 bases, and 9 bases stayed unmatched.

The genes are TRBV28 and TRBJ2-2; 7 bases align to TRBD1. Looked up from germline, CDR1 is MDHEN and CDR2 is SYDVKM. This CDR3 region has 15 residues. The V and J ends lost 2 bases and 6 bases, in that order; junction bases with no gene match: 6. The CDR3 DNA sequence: TGTGCCAGCAGTTTAAATAGGGGGCTCTCCGGGGAGCTGTTTTTT. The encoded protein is CASSLNRGLSGELFF.

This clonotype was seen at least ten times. This CDR3 is CACQETTNEKLFF. The CDR3 coding sequence is TGTGCCTGCCAGGAGACGACTAATGAAAAACTGTTTTTT. The chain joins TRBV30 to TRBJ1-4; D is undetermined. Trimming removed 6 bases at V and 2 bases at J, with 10 bases between. This CDR3 is 13 amino acids long. Looked up from germline, CDR1 is GTSNPN and CDR2 is SVGIG (reference sequence). Supplemented by reference TRBV30 and TRBJ1-4, the full variable domain reads SQTIHQWPATLVQPVGSPLSLECTVEGTSNPNLYWYRQAAGRGLQLLFYSVGIGQISSEVPQNLSASRPQDRQFILSSKKLLLSDSGFYLCACQETTNEKLFFGSGTQLSVL.

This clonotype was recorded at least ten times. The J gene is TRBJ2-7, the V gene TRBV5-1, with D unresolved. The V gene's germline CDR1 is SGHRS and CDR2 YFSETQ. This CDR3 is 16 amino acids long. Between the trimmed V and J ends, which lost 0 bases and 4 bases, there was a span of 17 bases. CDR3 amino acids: CASSLALSGSIYEQYF. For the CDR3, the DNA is TGCGCCAGCAGCTTGGCCCTATCGGGTTCAATATACGAGCAGTACTTC.

CDR3 protein: CASSLPTYGYTF. The CDR3 DNA is TGTGCCAGCAGCCTGCCGACCTATGGCTACACCTTC. The V call is TRBV7-2, the J call TRBJ1-2; D is undetermined. Germline CDR1 and CDR2: SGHTA and FQGNSA. V lost 5 bases and J lost 4, with 8 bases in between. The CDR3 totals 12 residues. The variable domain in full, completed from reference TRBV7-2 and TRBJ1-2, reads GAGVSQSPSNKVTEKGKDVELRCDPISGHTALYWYRQSLGQGLEFLIYFQGNSAPDKSGLPSDRFSAERTGGSVSTLTIQRTQQEDSAVYLCASSLPTYGYTFGSGTRLTVV.

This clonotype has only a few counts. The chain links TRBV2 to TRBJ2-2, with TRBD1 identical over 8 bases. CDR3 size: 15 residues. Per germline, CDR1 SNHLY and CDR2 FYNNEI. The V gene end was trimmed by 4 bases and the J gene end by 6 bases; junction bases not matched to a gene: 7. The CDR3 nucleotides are TGTGCCAGCAGTGCCACCAGGGGGCAGGCCGGGGAGCTGTTTTTT. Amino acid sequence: CASSATRGQAGELFF.

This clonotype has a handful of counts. The CDR3 is CSARGTGNEFYEQYF. DNA of the CDR3: TGCAGTGCTAGAGGGACAGGGAATGAATTCTACGAGCAGTACTTC. The rearrangement joins TRBV20-1 to TRBJ2-7, with 8 bases fitting TRBD1. The length of the CDR3 is 15 residues. Per the germline V gene, CDR1 is DFQATT and CDR2 is SNEGSKA (reference sequence). V shed 1 base, J shed 3 bases, and the junction held 8 bases outside the gene matches.

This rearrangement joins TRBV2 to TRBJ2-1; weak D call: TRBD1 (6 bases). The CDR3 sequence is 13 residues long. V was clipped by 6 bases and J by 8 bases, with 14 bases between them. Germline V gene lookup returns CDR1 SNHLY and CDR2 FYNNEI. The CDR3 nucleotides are TGTGCCAGCAGATGGAGACAGGCCGATGAGCAGTTCTTC. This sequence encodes CASRWRQADEQFF. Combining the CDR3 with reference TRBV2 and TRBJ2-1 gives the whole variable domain EPEVTQTPSHQVTQMGQEVILRCVPISNHLYFYWYRQILGQKVEFLVSFYNNEISEKSEIFDDQFSVERPDGSNFTLKIRSTKLEDSAMYFCASRWRQADEQFFGPGTRLTVL.

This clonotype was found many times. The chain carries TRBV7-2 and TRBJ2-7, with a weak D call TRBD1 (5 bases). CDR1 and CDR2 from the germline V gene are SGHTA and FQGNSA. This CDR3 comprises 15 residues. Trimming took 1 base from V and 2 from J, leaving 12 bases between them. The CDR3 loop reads CASSLEETETYEQYF. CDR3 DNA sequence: TGTGCCAGCAGCTTAGAGGAGACAGAGACCTACGAGCAGTACTTC.

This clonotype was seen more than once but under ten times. The chain's CDR3 is CSALNGGGYTF. The CDR3 bases are TGCAGTGCCTTGAATGGAGGTGGCTACACCTTC. This chain links TRBV20-1 with TRBJ1-2; D gene uncertain. This CDR3 contains 11 residues. The germline CDR1 and CDR2 sequences are DFQATT and SNEGSKA (reference sequence). V was cut by 6 bases and J by 7 bases, with 12 bases left in between.

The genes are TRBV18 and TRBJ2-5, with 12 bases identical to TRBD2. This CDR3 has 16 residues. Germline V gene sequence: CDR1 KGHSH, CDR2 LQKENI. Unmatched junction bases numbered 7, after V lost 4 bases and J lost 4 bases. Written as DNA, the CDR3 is TGTGCCAGCTCACTAACAACGACTAGCGGGGGAGAGACCCAGTACTTC. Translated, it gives CASSLTTTSGGETQYF.

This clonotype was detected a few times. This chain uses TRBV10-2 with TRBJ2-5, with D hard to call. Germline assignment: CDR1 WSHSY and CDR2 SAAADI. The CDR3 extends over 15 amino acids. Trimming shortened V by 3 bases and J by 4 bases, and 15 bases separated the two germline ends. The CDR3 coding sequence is TGCGCCAGCAGTGACAATGTTATATTAGGAGAGACCCAGTACTTC. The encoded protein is CASSDNVILGETQYF.

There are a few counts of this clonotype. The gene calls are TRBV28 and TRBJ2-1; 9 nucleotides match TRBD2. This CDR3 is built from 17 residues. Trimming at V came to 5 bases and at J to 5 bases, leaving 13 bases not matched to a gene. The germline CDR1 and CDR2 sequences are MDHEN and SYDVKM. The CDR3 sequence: CASSPPPGLATHNEQFF. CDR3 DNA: TGTGCCAGCAGTCCGCCCCCGGGACTAGCTACCCACAATGAGCAGTTCTTC.

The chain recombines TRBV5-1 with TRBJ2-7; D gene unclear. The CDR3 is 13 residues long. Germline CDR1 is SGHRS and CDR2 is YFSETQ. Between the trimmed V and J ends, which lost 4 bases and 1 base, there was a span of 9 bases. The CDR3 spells CASSDSVSYEQYF. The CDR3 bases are TGCGCCAGCAGCGATTCGGTTTCCTACGAGCAGTACTTC.

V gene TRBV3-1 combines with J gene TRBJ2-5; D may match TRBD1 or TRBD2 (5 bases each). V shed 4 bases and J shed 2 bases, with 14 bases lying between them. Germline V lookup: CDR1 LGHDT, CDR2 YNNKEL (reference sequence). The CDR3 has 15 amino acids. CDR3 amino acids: CASSRARGGQETQYF. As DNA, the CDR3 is TGTGCCAGCAGCCGAGCGAGGGGCGGGCAAGAGACCCAGTACTTC.

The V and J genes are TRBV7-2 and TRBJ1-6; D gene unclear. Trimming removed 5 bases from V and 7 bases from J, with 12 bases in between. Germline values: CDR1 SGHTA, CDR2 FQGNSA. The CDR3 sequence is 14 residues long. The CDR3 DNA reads TGTGCCAGCAGCATGGCCTGGGCAAATTCACCCCTCCACTTT. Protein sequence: CASSMAWANSPLHF.

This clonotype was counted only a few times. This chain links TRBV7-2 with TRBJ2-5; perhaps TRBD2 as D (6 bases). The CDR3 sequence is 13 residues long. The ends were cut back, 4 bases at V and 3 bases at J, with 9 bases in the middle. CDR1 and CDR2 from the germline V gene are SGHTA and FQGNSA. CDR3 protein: CASSSTREETQYF. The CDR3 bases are TGTGCCAGCAGCTCGACTAGAGAAGAGACCCAGTACTTC.

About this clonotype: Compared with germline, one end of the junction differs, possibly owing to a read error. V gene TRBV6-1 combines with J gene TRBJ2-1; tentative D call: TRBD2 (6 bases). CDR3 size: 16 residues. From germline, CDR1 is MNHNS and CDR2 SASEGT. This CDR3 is CASCENVGGSWNEQFF. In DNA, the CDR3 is TGTGCCAGCTGTGAGAATGTCGGAGGGTCATGGAATGAGCAGTTCTTC.

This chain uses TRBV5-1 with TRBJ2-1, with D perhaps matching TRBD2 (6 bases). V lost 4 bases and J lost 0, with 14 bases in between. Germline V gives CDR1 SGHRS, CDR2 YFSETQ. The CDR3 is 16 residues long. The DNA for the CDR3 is TGCGCCAGCAGCATAGGAGGAGGGCTCTCCTACAATGAGCAGTTCTTC. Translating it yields CASSIGGGLSYNEQFF.

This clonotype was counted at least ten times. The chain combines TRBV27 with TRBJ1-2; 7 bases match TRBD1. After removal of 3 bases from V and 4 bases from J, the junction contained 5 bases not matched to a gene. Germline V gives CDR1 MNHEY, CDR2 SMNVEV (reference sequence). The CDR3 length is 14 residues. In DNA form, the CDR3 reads TGTGCCAGCAGTTTCGACAGGGTGGGCTATGGCTACACCTTC. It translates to CASSFDRVGYGYTF.

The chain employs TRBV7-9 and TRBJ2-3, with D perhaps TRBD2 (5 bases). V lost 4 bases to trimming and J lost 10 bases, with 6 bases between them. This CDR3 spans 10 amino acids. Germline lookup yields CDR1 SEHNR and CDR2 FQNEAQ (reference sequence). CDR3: CASSSEAQYF. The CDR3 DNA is TGTGCCAGCAGCTCGGAGGCGCAGTATTTT.

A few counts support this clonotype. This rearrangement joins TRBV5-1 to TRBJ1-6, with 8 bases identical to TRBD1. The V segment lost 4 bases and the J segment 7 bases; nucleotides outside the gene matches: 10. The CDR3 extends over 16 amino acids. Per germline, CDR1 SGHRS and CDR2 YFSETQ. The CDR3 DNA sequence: TGCGCCAGCAGCGCAACCGGGACAGGATCAAATTCACCCCTCCACTTT. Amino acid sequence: CASSATGTGSNSPLHF.

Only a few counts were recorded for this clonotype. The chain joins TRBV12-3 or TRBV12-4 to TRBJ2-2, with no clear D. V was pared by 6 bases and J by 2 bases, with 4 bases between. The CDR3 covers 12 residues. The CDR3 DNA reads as TGTGCCAGCAGGGTAAACACCGGGGAGCTGTTTTTT. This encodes CASRVNTGELFF.

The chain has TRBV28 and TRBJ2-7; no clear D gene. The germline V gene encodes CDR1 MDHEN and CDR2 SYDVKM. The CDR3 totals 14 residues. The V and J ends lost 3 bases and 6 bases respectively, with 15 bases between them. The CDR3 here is CASSFLSGSSEQYF. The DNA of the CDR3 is TGTGCCAGCAGTTTCTTAAGTGGATCAAGCGAGCAGTACTTC.

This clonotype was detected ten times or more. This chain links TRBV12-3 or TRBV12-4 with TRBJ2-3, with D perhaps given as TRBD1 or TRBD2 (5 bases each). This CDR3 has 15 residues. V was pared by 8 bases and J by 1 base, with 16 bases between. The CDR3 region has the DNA TGTGCCAGCGGAGAGACCGGGACGGGCACAGATACGCAGTATTTT. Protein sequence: CASGETGTGTDTQYF.

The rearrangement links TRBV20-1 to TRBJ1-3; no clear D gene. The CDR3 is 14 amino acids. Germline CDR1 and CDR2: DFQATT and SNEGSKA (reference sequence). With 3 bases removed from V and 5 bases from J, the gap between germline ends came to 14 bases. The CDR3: CSARIGRPRNTIYF. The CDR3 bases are TGCAGTGCTAGGATCGGACGCCCCAGAAACACCATATATTTT.

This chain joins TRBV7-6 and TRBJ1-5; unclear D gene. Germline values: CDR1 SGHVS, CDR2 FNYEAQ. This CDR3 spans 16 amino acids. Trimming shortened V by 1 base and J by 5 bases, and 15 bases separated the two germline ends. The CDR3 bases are TGTGCCAGCAGCTTAGACGGTCGCGATCTATATCAGCCCCAGCATTTT. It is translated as CASSLDGRDLYQPQHF.

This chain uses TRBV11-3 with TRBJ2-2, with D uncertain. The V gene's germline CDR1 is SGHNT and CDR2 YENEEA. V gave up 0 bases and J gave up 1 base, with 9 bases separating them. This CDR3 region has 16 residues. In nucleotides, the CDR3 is TGTGCCAGCAGCTTAGAAGGGTGGATGAACACCGGGGAGCTGTTTTTT. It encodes CASSLEGWMNTGELFF.